Shown below are 23 T cell receptor beta chains from a single sample sequenced in a study of blood T cell repertoires in COVID-19. Generated by immunoSEQ multiplex PCR, the TCRdb table keeps only in-frame clones and is missing some. Here the sample spans 250,000 to 300,000 clones, 85% to 90% being singletons. Material for sequencing was peripheral blood. The receptors come from a man aged 18 to 30 with active or convalescent COVID-19.

This chain connects TRBV7-3 to TRBJ2-5; D is perhaps TRBD2 (6 bases). This CDR3 contains 16 residues. V lost 0 bases to trimming and J lost 4 bases, with 15 bases between them. The V gene's germline CDR1 is SGHTA and CDR2 FQGTGA. The CDR3 region is CASSLTGLIKGETQYF. The CDR3 DNA reads as TGTGCCAGCAGCTTAACGGGACTCATCAAGGGAGAGACCCAGTACTTC.

This clone was recorded once. V and J are TRBV5-4 and TRBJ2-7; TRBD1 aligns across 8 bases. The germline V gene encodes CDR1 SGHNT and CDR2 YYREEE (reference sequence). The V and J ends lost 5 bases and 5 bases, in that order; junction bases with no gene match: 12. The CDR3 has 15 amino acids. CDR3 amino acids: CASRNQPGGKDEQYF. In nucleotides, the CDR3 is TGTGCCAGCAGAAATCAACCAGGGGGCAAGGACGAGCAGTACTTC. Using reference TRBV5-4 and TRBJ2-7 for the parts outside the CDR3, the full variable domain is ETGVTQSPTHLIKTRGQQVTLRCSSQSGHNTVSWYQQALGQGPQFIFQYYREEENGRGNFPPRFSGLQFPNYSSELNVNALELDDSALYLCASRNQPGGKDEQYFGPGTRLTVT.

The chain is built from TRBV2 and TRBJ2-2; D ambiguous. Trimming removed 6 bases at V and 4 bases at J, with 12 bases between. Germline CDR1 SNHLY, CDR2 FYNNEI. This CDR3 is 14 amino acids long. The CDR3 region has the DNA TGTGCCAGCAGAAAATCGGTCGGCACCGGGGAGCTGTTTTTT. Residues: CASRKSVGTGELFF.

This chain uses TRBV2 with TRBJ2-5; D might be TRBD1 (6 bases). Per germline, CDR1 SNHLY and CDR2 FYNNEI. Between the trimmed V and J ends, which lost 6 bases and 6 bases, there was a span of 14 bases. The CDR3 extends over 13 amino acids. The DNA of the CDR3 is TGTGCCAGCAGACCCCGGGACAAACAGACCCAGTACTTC. Translated, it gives CASRPRDKQTQYF.

The gene calls are TRBV4-1 and TRBJ2-1; 12 bases match TRBD2. The V gene's germline CDR1 is MGHRA and CDR2 YSYEKL. The CDR3 is made up of 16 amino acids. V gave up 0 bases and J gave up 5 bases; unmatched junction bases: 2. The CDR3: CASSQDLAGGDNEQFF. The CDR3 DNA follows: TGCGCCAGCAGCCAAGACCTAGCGGGAGGGGACAATGAGCAGTTCTTC.

The J gene is TRBJ2-3, the V gene TRBV2; TRBD2 agrees at 9 bases. With 6 bases clipped from V and 3 bases from J, the junction kept 1 base outside the gene matches. In germline, CDR1 is SNHLY, CDR2 FYNNEI. There are 13 residues in the CDR3. CDR3 sequence: CASRTSGTDTQYF. The CDR3 DNA sequence: TGTGCCAGCAGGACTAGCGGTACAGATACGCAGTATTTT. The variable domain in full, completed from reference TRBV2 and TRBJ2-3, reads EPEVTQTPSHQVTQMGQEVILRCVPISNHLYFYWYRQILGQKVEFLVSFYNNEISEKSEIFDDQFSVERPDGSNFTLKIRSTKLEDSAMYFCASRTSGTDTQYFGPGTRLTVL.

This chain uses TRBV19 with TRBJ2-2, with TRBD1 matching 7 bases. V shed 10 bases and J 1 base; nucleotides not matched to a gene: 9. The length of the CDR3 is 15 residues. Germline lookup yields CDR1 LNHDA and CDR2 SQIVND (reference sequence). CDR3 residues: CATEAWTGNTGELFF. CDR3 DNA sequence: TGTGCCACCGAAGCGTGGACAGGGAACACCGGGGAGCTGTTTTTT.

The chain employs TRBV19 and TRBJ1-5; D not certain. CDR1 and CDR2 (germline): LNHDA, SQIVND (reference sequence). There are 14 residues in the CDR3. Trimming removed 8 bases from V and 2 bases from J, with 13 bases in between. The CDR3 reads CASARVAGNQPQHF. In DNA form, the CDR3 reads TGTGCCAGTGCCCGGGTGGCGGGCAATCAGCCCCAGCATTTT.

This sequence joins TRBV6-5 and TRBJ1-6; maybe TRBD1 (6 bases). V lost 8 bases, J lost 10 bases, and 12 bases lay in between. The CDR3 has 12 amino acids. Germline V gene sequence: CDR1 MNHEY, CDR2 SVGAGI. The CDR3 nucleotides are TGTGCCAGCGGAGGGGGGGACTCACCCCTCCACTTT. Translation gives CASGGGDSPLHF.

For this clone: An end of the junction differs from the germline gene, which may be a read error. This chain uses TRBV6-6 with TRBJ2-7, with D tentatively TRBD2 (5 bases). Germline CDR1 reads MNHNY; CDR2 reads SVGAGI (reference sequence). This CDR3 has 11 amino acids. The CDR3 nucleotides are TGTGCCAGCAGTCCAGACTACCAGCAGTACTTC. Translating gives CASSPDYQQYF.

This sequence joins TRBV5-1 and TRBJ1-5; perhaps TRBD1 as D (5 bases). The V gene's germline CDR1 is SGHRS and CDR2 YFSETQ. Trimming cost V 1 base and J 7 bases, with 12 bases left between them. The CDR3 consists of 14 residues. The CDR3 here is CASSLSQVKQPQHF. The CDR3 region has the DNA TGCGCCAGCAGCTTGTCACAGGTCAAACAGCCCCAGCATTTT.

The rearrangement uses TRBV11-2 and TRBJ2-1, with 12 bases fitting TRBD2. CDR3 length equals 17 residues. In germline, CDR1 is SGHAT, CDR2 FQNNGV. V lost 5 bases and J lost 0; bases outside the gene matches: 5. The CDR3 protein is CASSDLTSGGSYNEQFF. The CDR3 coding sequence is TGTGCCAGCAGCGACTTGACTAGCGGGGGCTCCTACAATGAGCAGTTCTTC. The variable domain in full, with the rest retrieved from reference TRBV11-2 and TRBJ2-1, is EAGVAQSPRYKIIEKRQSVAFWCNPISGHATLYWYQQILGQGPKLLIQFQNNGVVDDSQLPKDRFSAERLKGVDSTLKIQPAKLEDSAVYLCASSDLTSGGSYNEQFFGPGTRLTVL.

This clone was detected ten times or more. The J gene is TRBJ1-5, the V gene TRBV7-9; D is uncertain. The ends were cut back, 6 bases at V and 6 bases at J, with 15 bases in the middle. The CDR3 consists of 14 residues. The germline gives CDR1 SEHNR, CDR2 FQNEAQ (reference sequence). CDR3 nucleotide sequence: TGTGCCAGCAGTCATACTCAGGAGGTTCAGCCCCAGCATTTT. Encoded protein: CASSHTQEVQPQHF.

V and J are TRBV7-8 and TRBJ2-5; possible D gene TRBD1, 5 bases. Trimming took off 4 bases at V and 2 bases at J, with 8 bases between the two ends. The CDR3 is made up of 13 amino acids. Germline CDR1 reads SGHVS; CDR2 reads FQNEAQ. CDR3 DNA sequence: TGTGCCAGCAGCTCAGACAGACAAGAGACCCAGTACTTC. Amino acids: CASSSDRQETQYF. Based on the CDR3 plus reference TRBV7-8 and TRBJ2-5, the full variable domain is GAGVSQSPRYKVAKRGQDVALRCDPISGHVSLFWYQQALGQGPEFLTYFQNEAQLDKSGLPSDRFFAERPEGSVSTLKIQRTQQEDSAVYLCASSSDRQETQYFGPGTRLLVL.

The J gene is TRBJ1-2, the V gene TRBV5-1; weak D call: TRBD1 (6 bases). The length of the CDR3 is 14 residues. Trimming pared 2 bases from V and 0 bases from J, leaving 8 bases between. Germline CDR1 and CDR2: SGHRS and YFSETQ. The CDR3 spells CASSFGTPNYGYTF. DNA of the CDR3: TGCGCCAGCAGCTTCGGGACACCTAACTATGGCTACACCTTC. Full variable domain (missing parts from reference TRBV5-1 and TRBJ1-2): KAGVTQTPRYLIKTRGQQVTLSCSPISGHRSVSWYQQTPGQGLQFLFEYFSETQRNKGNFPGRFSGRQFSNSRSEMNVSTLELGDSALYLCASSFGTPNYGYTFGSGTRLTVV.

This chain links TRBV6-5 with TRBJ1-5; D is unresolved. Germline V gene lookup returns CDR1 MNHEY and CDR2 SVGAGI. CDR3 size: 12 residues. Trimming took off 8 bases at V and 4 bases at J, with 9 bases between the two ends. CDR3 DNA sequence: TGTGCCAGCGGGCCAGGTAATCAGCCCCAGCATTTT. This sequence encodes CASGPGNQPQHF.

The table lists this clone with a count of one. The chain joins TRBV28 to TRBJ2-7, with D tentatively TRBD1 (5 bases). The V end lost 4 bases, the J end lost 2 bases, and 9 bases lay between the germline ends. Germline V gene lookup returns CDR1 MDHEN and CDR2 SYDVKM. The CDR3 sequence is 13 residues long. CDR3 in DNA: TGTGCCAGCAGTTCGACAGTTCCCTACGAGCAGTACTTC. It specifies CASSSTVPYEQYF.

The chain uses TRBV5-4 and TRBJ2-2; no clear D gene. V was pared by 0 bases and J by 8 bases, with 5 bases between. Germline values: CDR1 SGHNT, CDR2 YYREEE (reference sequence). This CDR3 spans 12 amino acids. Here the CDR3 reads CASSLGRGELFF. CDR3 bases: TGTGCCAGCAGCTTGGGTCGGGGGGAGCTGTTTTTT.

The chain has TRBV12-3 or TRBV12-4 and TRBJ2-3; TRBD1 might be the D (6 bases). Trimming pared 10 bases from V and 6 bases from J, leaving 8 bases between. CDR3 length: 10 amino acids. CDR3 residues: CATRGDTQYF. CDR3 coding DNA: TGTGCCACTAGGGGGGATACGCAGTATTTT.

V and J are TRBV9 and TRBJ1-1; 9 bases are a match to TRBD1. From germline, CDR1 is SGDLS and CDR2 YYNGEE. J lost 8 bases, V lost 7 bases, and 9 bases had no gene match. The CDR3 sequence is 13 residues long. CDR3 DNA sequence: TGTGCCAGCGATCCCGGGACAGGGAAGGAAGCTTTCTTT. Its translation is CASDPGTGKEAFF. The full variable domain, with the rest looked up from reference TRBV9 and TRBJ1-1, is DSGVTQTPKHLITATGQRVTLRCSPRSGDLSVYWYQQSLDQGLQFLIQYYNGEERAKGNILERFSAQQFPDLHSELNLSSLELGDSALYFCASDPGTGKEAFFGQGTRLTVV.

This clone was found once. The chain couples TRBV11-1 to TRBJ1-1; 8 bases line up with TRBD1. Germline V CDR1 and CDR2: SGHAT, FQDESV (reference sequence). The CDR3 spans 14 residues. J gave up 6 bases and V 2 bases, and 5 bases lay outside the gene matches. CDR3 nucleotide sequence: TGTGCCAGCAGCTTACAACAGGGGGTCGCTGAAGCTTTCTTT. This codes for CASSLQQGVAEAFF.

This rearrangement joins TRBV19 to TRBJ1-6; 8 bases are a match to TRBD1. The CDR3 consists of 16 residues. Per the germline V gene, CDR1 is LNHDA and CDR2 is SQIVND (reference sequence). V was pared by 5 bases and J by 8 bases, with 11 bases of the junction left unmatched. The CDR3: CASSLGQGISDSPLHF. The DNA of the CDR3 is TGTGCCAGTAGTCTAGGACAGGGCATCTCGGATTCACCCCTCCACTTT.

The chain uses TRBV27 and TRBJ2-1, with a possible D match to TRBD1 (6 bases). The V gene lost 8 bases and the J gene lost 7 bases, with 18 bases spanning the gap. Germline CDR1 is MNHEY and CDR2 is SMNVEV (reference sequence). The CDR3 loop spans 14 amino acids. The CDR3 coding sequence is TGTGCCAGCGGCCCACAGGGCGCTACGAATGAGCAGTTCTTC. This sequence encodes CASGPQGATNEQFF.